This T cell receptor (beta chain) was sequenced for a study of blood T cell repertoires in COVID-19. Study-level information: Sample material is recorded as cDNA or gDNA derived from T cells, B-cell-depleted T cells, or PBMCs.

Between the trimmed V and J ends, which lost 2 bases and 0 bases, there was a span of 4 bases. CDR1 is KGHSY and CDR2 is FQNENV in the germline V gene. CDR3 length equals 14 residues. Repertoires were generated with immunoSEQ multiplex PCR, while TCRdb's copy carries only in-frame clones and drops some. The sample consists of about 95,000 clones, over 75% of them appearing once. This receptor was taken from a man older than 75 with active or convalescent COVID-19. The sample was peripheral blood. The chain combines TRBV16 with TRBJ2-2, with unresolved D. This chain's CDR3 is CASSQLPNTGELFF. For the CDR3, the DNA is TGTGCCAGCAGCCAACTCCCGAACACCGGGGAGCTGTTTTTT.